One TCR beta chain is described in this entry. The antigen is not known. The treatment: over 15 received Ad26.COV2.S at low or high dose, single or two shots; five or six received placebo; per-sample allocation not given. Sampling took place 63 days after the first vaccine or placebo injection. What was given as vaccine was an Ad26 vector encoding Wuhan-strain SARS-CoV-2 spike. The sample comes from a study of Ad26.COV2.S vaccination and SARS-CoV-2 variants. Study findings and constraints: Substantial response breadth was reportedly seen for spike-specific CD8+ and CD4+ T cells after vaccination. Among vaccine recipients, spike-specific TCR breadth exceeded that of placebo recipients.

Germline loops: CDR1 SGHDN, CDR2 FVKESK. J gave up 2 bases and V 4 bases, and 7 bases lay outside the gene matches. The CDR3 covers 15 residues. Assay: immunoSEQ multiplex PCR; the TCRdb copy retains only in-frame clones and omits some. The table records more than 300,000 clones, just over 85% of them present only once. Sequenced material: peripheral blood, taken in a trial of Ad26.COV2.S vaccine versus placebo. The origin of this receptor is a person between 18 and 60 years old who received the Ad26.COV2.S COVID-19 vaccine or a placebo. V is TRBV14 and J is TRBJ2-7; 8 nucleotides align to TRBD1. The CDR3 coding sequence is TGTGCCAGCAGCCGGGCGGGACAGGCAACCTACGAGCAGTACTTC. It translates to CASSRAGQATYEQYF. Together with reference TRBV14 and TRBJ2-7, the CDR3 gives the full variable domain: EAGVTQFPSHSVIEKGQTVTLRCDPISGHDNLYWYRRVMGKEIKFLLHFVKESKQDESGMPNNRFLAERTGGTYSTLKVQPAELEDSGVYFCASSRAGQATYEQYFGPGTRLTVT.